A single sample is the source of the 2 T cell receptor beta chains below, sequenced in a study of blood T cell repertoires in COVID-19. Measured with immunoSEQ multiplex PCR; TCRdb has only the in-frame clones, and not every one. The sample includes 200,000 or so clones, roughly 87% seen only once; the top ten take approximately 6.1%. Specimen: peripheral blood. The source of these receptors is a woman in her thirties or forties with acute or convalescent COVID-19.

V usage is TRBV6-7 and J usage is TRBJ2-3, with 7 bases that match TRBD1. TRBV6-7 is sorted into the ORF group, with uncertain function. The CDR3 consists of 17 residues. J was trimmed by 0 bases and V by 6 bases; bases with no gene match: 12. This CDR3 is CASSQWDRNTSTDTQYF. In nucleotides, the CDR3 is TGTGCCAGCAGCCAGTGGGACAGAAACACTAGCACAGATACGCAGTATTTT.

CDR3: CASSPRQGGDTGELFF. The CDR3 DNA is TGTGCCAGCAGCCCGCGACAGGGGGGGGACACCGGGGAGCTGTTTTTT. The chain carries TRBV27 and TRBJ2-2; the match to TRBD1 covers 9 bases. Per germline, CDR1 MNHEY and CDR2 SMNVEV (reference sequence). CDR3 size: 16 residues. J lost 3 bases, V lost 6 bases, and 8 bases had no gene match.